Following are 28 T cell receptor beta chains from one sample sequenced in a study of OX40 agonist ivuxolimab in advanced cancers. Assay used: immunoSEQ multiplex PCR; TCRdb lists only in-frame clones, some missing. The data hold approximately 66,000 clones, with roughly nine tenths observed a single time. The source material was CD4+ or CD8+ T cells sorted from blood, sampled in a trial of the OX40 agonist ivuxolimab. Receptor source: an adult with an advanced solid tumor such as melanoma, head and neck, liver or kidney cancer.

The chain links TRBV7-3 to TRBJ2-1; 11 bases match TRBD1. Germline V gene lookup returns CDR1 SGHTA and CDR2 FQGTGA. This CDR3 is 14 amino acids long. The V and J ends lost 5 bases and 8 bases, in that order; junction bases with no gene match: 5. CDR3 region: CASSAGTGGHEQFF. The CDR3 DNA reads as TGTGCCAGCAGCGCCGGGACAGGGGGGCATGAGCAGTTCTTC.

The chain joins TRBV30 to TRBJ2-2; tentatively, D is TRBD2 (6 bases). CDR1 and CDR2 (germline): GTSNPN, SVGIG (reference sequence). V lost 3 bases and J 3 bases, leaving 11 bases between the germline ends. This CDR3 contains 14 residues. The CDR3 here is CAWSRLGDTGELFF. CDR3 DNA: TGTGCCTGGAGCAGACTAGGGGACACCGGGGAGCTGTTTTTT.

This chain joins TRBV29-1 and TRBJ2-7, with no clear D. The CDR3 length is 13 residues. Germline V gene data show CDR1 as SQVTM and CDR2 as ANQGSEA. V was clipped by 3 bases and J by 2 bases, with 11 bases between them. The CDR3 coding sequence is TGCAGCGTTGACATTGGGTCCACCTACGAGCAGTACTTC. Its translation is CSVDIGSTYEQYF.

This rearrangement joins TRBV9 to TRBJ2-7; 8 bases line up with TRBD1. With 6 bases clipped from V and 7 bases from J, the junction kept 6 bases outside the gene matches. CDR3 length equals 12 residues. The germline CDR1 and CDR2 sequences are SGDLS and YYNGEE. The CDR3 bases are TGTGCCAGCAATCAGGGGGCTGGGGAGCAGTACTTC. Translation gives CASNQGAGEQYF.

This chain connects TRBV7-6 to TRBJ2-7; 8 nucleotides agree with TRBD1. J lost 4 bases, V lost 5 bases, and 4 bases had no gene match. The CDR3 length is 13 residues. The germline gives CDR1 SGHVS, CDR2 FNYEAQ. Written as DNA, the CDR3 is TGTGCCAGCAGCGAGGACAGGGTTTACGAGCAGTACTTC. This gives the protein CASSEDRVYEQYF.

The rearrangement links TRBV5-4 to TRBJ2-1; 11 nucleotides align to TRBD2. Germline V CDR1 and CDR2: SGHNT, YYREEE (reference sequence). This CDR3 has 16 amino acids. Trimming cost V 2 bases and J 7 bases; bases outside gene matches: 8. The CDR3 spells CASSLLTSGRRNEQFF. CDR3 bases: TGTGCCAGCAGCTTATTAACTAGCGGGAGAAGGAATGAGCAGTTCTTC.

The V call is TRBV7-9, the J call TRBJ2-7; 9 bases match TRBD1. CDR1 is SEHNR, CDR2 FQNEAQ, per germline (reference sequence). The ends lost 4 bases at V and 3 bases at J; junction bases unmatched: 10. The CDR3 runs to 16 residues. The DNA for the CDR3 is TGTGCCAGCAGCTCCTCCGGGACAGGGTTTTTCTACGAGCAGTACTTC. As protein: CASSSSGTGFFYEQYF.

The chain couples TRBV7-3 to TRBJ2-1; 12 bases agree with TRBD2. J was trimmed by 4 bases and V by 5 bases; bases with no gene match: 3. Germline V gene data show CDR1 as SGHTA and CDR2 as FQGTGA. The CDR3 contains 15 residues. CDR3 protein: CASSAGTSGYNEQFF. CDR3 in DNA: TGTGCCAGCAGCGCCGGGACTAGCGGGTACAATGAGCAGTTCTTC.

This chain joins TRBV7-9 and TRBJ1-1; tentatively, D is TRBD1 (5 bases). The CDR3 loop spans 17 amino acids. The ends were cut back, 0 bases at V and 0 bases at J, with 14 bases in the middle. Germline lookup yields CDR1 SEHNR and CDR2 FQNEAQ (reference sequence). CDR3 loop: CASSLAAGGPLNTEAFF. CDR3 in DNA: TGTGCCAGCAGCTTAGCCGCCGGGGGTCCCTTGAACACTGAAGCTTTCTTT. The full variable domain, completed using reference TRBV7-9 and TRBJ1-1, is DTGVSQNPRHKITKRGQNVTFRCDPISEHNRLYWYRQTLGQGPEFLTYFQNEAQLEKSRLLSDRFSAERPKGSFSTLEIQRTEQGDSAMYLCASSLAAGGPLNTEAFFGQGTRLTVV.

The chain couples TRBV7-9 to TRBJ1-2, with D unclear. The V end lost 8 bases, the J end lost 5 bases, and 12 bases lay between the germline ends. The CDR3 is 12 residues long. Germline V gene lookup returns CDR1 SEHNR and CDR2 FQNEAQ (reference sequence). For the CDR3, the DNA is TGTGCCAGCGGGGAGGCGGGGTATGGCTACACCTTC. Translation: CASGEAGYGYTF.

The chain links TRBV4-3 to TRBJ2-5; D is ambiguous. Gene TRBJ2-7 matches the end of the DNA better, so the J call may be wrong. Germline V CDR1 and CDR2: LGHNA, YSLEER. The CDR3 consists of 16 residues. The CDR3 is CASSQGLAGGSYEQYF. The DNA for the CDR3 is TGCGCCAGCAGCCAAGGGCTGGCAGGCGGATCCTACGAGCAGTACTTC.

The chain carries TRBV27 and TRBJ2-4; tentatively, D is TRBD1 or TRBD2 (6 bases each). Germline-derived CDR1 and CDR2 are MNHEY and SMNVEV (reference sequence). Trimming removed 6 bases at V and 7 bases at J, with 22 bases between. The CDR3 is 16 amino acids. The CDR3, as DNA: TGTGCCAGCAGCCTCGCGGGACACAACATAGAGAACATTCAGTACTTC. As protein: CASSLAGHNIENIQYF.

This clone was counted once. CDR3 sequence reads: CASSQEGAGGPPDTQYF. The CDR3, as DNA: TGTGCCAGCAGCCAAGAGGGGGCGGGGGGGCCTCCAGATACGCAGTATTTT. The chain combines TRBV4-2 with TRBJ2-3, with 9 bases that match TRBD2. The J segment lost 4 bases and the V segment lost 0 bases, leaving 8 bases of the junction unmatched. This CDR3 region has 17 residues. CDR1 and CDR2 (germline): LGHNA, YNFKEQ.

The CDR3 here is CASSFWLAGGPREQFF. The CDR3 bases are TGTGCCAGCAGTTTTTGGCTAGCGGGAGGGCCGCGTGAGCAGTTCTTC. The V gene is TRBV27, the J gene TRBJ2-1; 12 bases line up with TRBD2. Germline V gene sequence: CDR1 MNHEY, CDR2 SMNVEV (reference sequence). Trimming took 3 bases from V and 9 from J; bases not matched to a gene: 9. This CDR3 spans 16 amino acids.

The sample holds a few counts of this clone. V gene TRBV19 combines with J gene TRBJ1-2; D is ambiguous. CDR3 length equals 12 residues. Per the germline V gene, CDR1 is LNHDA and CDR2 is SQIVND (reference sequence). V was cut by 8 bases and J by 4 bases, with 11 bases left in between. The CDR3 loop is CASSENTYGYTF. The DNA of the CDR3 is TGTGCCAGTTCGGAGAATACCTATGGCTACACCTTC. Supplemented by reference TRBV19 and TRBJ1-2, the full variable domain reads DGGITQSPKYLFRKEGQNVTLSCEQNLNHDAMYWYRQDPGQGLRLIYYSQIVNDFQKGDIAEGYSVSREKKESFPLTVTSAQKNPTAFYLCASSENTYGYTFGSGTRLTVV.

This clone has only one observation. The rearrangement uses TRBV11-2 and TRBJ2-3; no definite D call. CDR3 length: 12 residues. From germline, CDR1 is SGHAT and CDR2 FQNNGV. V was pared by 8 bases and J by 2 bases, with 8 bases between. The CDR3 DNA sequence: TGTGCCAGCGAGGCAGACACAGATACGCAGTATTTT. This codes for CASEADTDTQYF.

The chain uses TRBV11-2 and TRBJ2-7, with a tentative D call TRBD1 (5 bases). V was shortened by 2 bases and J by 2 bases, with 10 bases between the two germline ends. The CDR3 contains 14 residues. The V gene's germline CDR1 is SGHAT and CDR2 FQNNGV. CDR3 DNA sequence: TGTGCCAGCAGCTTAATGGTAGGGGCCTACGAGCAGTACTTC. Its translation: CASSLMVGAYEQYF.

This clone was observed once. V gene TRBV5-1 combines with J gene TRBJ1-1; D gene unclear. V lost 0 bases and J lost 7, with 10 bases in between. CDR1 and CDR2 from the germline V gene are SGHRS and YFSETQ. CDR3 length: 13 amino acids. This CDR3 reads CASSLGGINEAFF. The CDR3 DNA sequence: TGCGCCAGCAGCTTGGGGGGAATTAATGAAGCTTTCTTT.

CDR3 in amino acids: CASPRDSMDGYTF. CDR3 coding DNA: TGTGCCAGCCCCCGGGACAGCATGGATGGCTACACCTTC. The chain links TRBV2 to TRBJ1-2; 7 positions agree with TRBD1. The CDR3 totals 13 residues. V lost 8 bases, J lost 6 bases, and 9 bases stayed unmatched. CDR1 is SNHLY, CDR2 FYNNEI, per germline.

The chain uses TRBV9 and TRBJ1-1; D may be TRBD1 (5 bases). The germline CDR1 and CDR2 sequences are SGDLS and YYNGEE. Trimming took off 3 bases at V and 5 bases at J, with 17 bases between the two ends. This CDR3 spans 15 amino acids. This CDR3 is CASSAWGRSGTEAFF. In DNA, the CDR3 is TGTGCCAGCAGCGCCTGGGGCAGGAGTGGGACTGAAGCTTTCTTT.

The J gene is TRBJ2-3, the V gene TRBV28; 9 nucleotides match TRBD2. The CDR3 covers 16 residues. The trim removed 3 bases at V and 2 bases at J, leaving 6 bases unmatched. The germline gives CDR1 MDHEN, CDR2 SYDVKM. The CDR3 region is CASSFPLAGSTDTQYF. The CDR3, as DNA: TGTGCCAGCAGTTTTCCGCTAGCGGGGTCCACAGATACGCAGTATTTT.

CDR3 DNA sequence: TGCGCCAGCAGCCAGGGGACTAGCGGGAGGGGCTACGAGCAGTACTTC. The encoded protein is CASSQGTSGRGYEQYF. The chain carries TRBV4-1 and TRBJ2-7; 16 bases line up with TRBD2. The V and J ends lost 3 bases and 3 bases, in that order; junction bases with no gene match: 2. The CDR3 has 16 residues. The V gene's germline CDR1 is MGHRA and CDR2 YSYEKL.

This chain joins TRBV4-2 and TRBJ2-3, with 7 bases lining up with TRBD2. J was trimmed by 2 bases and V by 3 bases; bases with no gene match: 5. Germline values: CDR1 LGHNA, CDR2 YNFKEQ. CDR3 length: 15 residues. This CDR3 is CASSQASGLTDTQYF. CDR3 DNA: TGTGCCAGCAGCCAGGCTAGCGGCCTCACAGATACGCAGTATTTT.

The J gene is TRBJ1-2, the V gene TRBV9; 7 bases are a match to TRBD1. V dropped 3 bases and J dropped 8; count of bases not matched to a gene: 13. The CDR3 sequence is 15 residues long. From germline, CDR1 is SGDLS and CDR2 YYNGEE. CDR3 loop: CASSARTGLVEGYTF. The CDR3 bases are TGTGCCAGCAGCGCTCGGACAGGCCTGGTGGAGGGCTACACCTTC. The variable domain in full, completed from reference TRBV9 and TRBJ1-2, reads DSGVTQTPKHLITATGQRVTLRCSPRSGDLSVYWYQQSLDQGLQFLIQYYNGEERAKGNILERFSAQQFPDLHSELNLSSLELGDSALYFCASSARTGLVEGYTFGSGTRLTVV.

The gene calls are TRBV19 and TRBJ2-7; weak D call: TRBD2 (5 bases). Germline lookup yields CDR1 LNHDA and CDR2 SQIVND (reference sequence). The CDR3 loop spans 15 amino acids. V was trimmed by 0 bases and J by 5 bases, leaving 14 bases between them. This CDR3 is CASSIDLGLRDEQYF. CDR3 bases: TGTGCCAGTAGTATAGATCTGGGGTTGCGGGACGAGCAGTACTTC.

In DNA form, the CDR3 reads TGCGCCAGCAGCCAAGGCCGAACAGGGAGCTCCTACAATGAGCAGTTCTTC. Amino acids: CASSQGRTGSSYNEQFF. The rearrangement joins TRBV4-1 to TRBJ2-1; D may be TRBD1 (6 bases). V lost 1 base and J 0 bases, leaving 13 bases between the germline ends. Germline CDR1 is MGHRA and CDR2 is YSYEKL. This CDR3 has 17 residues.

V gene TRBV13 combines with J gene TRBJ2-7, with TRBD1 identical over 10 bases. The CDR3 is 14 amino acids. The junction had 3 bases not matched to a gene; V was cut back by 6 bases and J by 1 base. Germline V lookup: CDR1 PRHDT, CDR2 FYEKMQ (reference sequence). The CDR3 region has the DNA TGTGCCAGCAGTCCGGGACAGGGGTCCTACGAGCAGTACTTC. This sequence encodes CASSPGQGSYEQYF.

A few counts support this clone. J is TRBJ1-6 and V is TRBV7-9; the D is unclear. The germline gives CDR1 SEHNR, CDR2 FQNEAQ (reference sequence). The CDR3 length is 12 residues. Trimming pared 5 bases from V and 6 bases from J, leaving 5 bases between. In DNA, the CDR3 is TGTGCCAGCAGCCCGGCTAATTCACCCCTCCACTTT. Amino acids: CASSPANSPLHF.